This passage covers 15 T cell receptor beta chains from one sample sequenced in a study of regulatory T cells in long-lasting Graves disease. The time point: newly diagnosed GD, antithyroid drugs for less than 3 months. PBMC-extracted RNA yielded the TCR library. Construction of TCR beta libraries relied on iRepertoire HTBI primers and on Arm-PCR targeting CDR3 regions. MiXCR, run by TCRdb on the multiplex PCR reads, gives a single entry per CDR3 protein. The data contain 350,000 to 500,000 distinct CDR3 sequences, around 15% of them singletons. This sample was also put to use in a study of T cells in Graves' hyperthyroidism and ophthalmopathy.

This material consisted of peripheral blood mononuclear cells (PBMCs), taken at new diagnosis, from a patient treated with antithyroid drugs. All receptors derive from a woman between 50 and 59 years old with Graves disease.

In its sample, this clonotype was seen many times. The chain uses TRBV12-3 or TRBV12-4 and TRBJ2-7; a weak D match, TRBD2 (6 bases). Deletions cut 2 bases from V and 2 bases from J, with 16 bases between. The CDR3 consists of 16 residues. CDR3 bases: TGTGCCAGCAGTTTAATGCGGGGCCTCGAAGCCTACGAGCAGTACTTC. It codes for CASSLMRGLEAYEQYF.

This clonotype was seen a few times. The chain couples TRBV9 to TRBJ2-4, with TRBD2 as a possible D gene (6 bases). Per the germline V gene, CDR1 is SGDLS and CDR2 is YYNGEE. This CDR3 region has 16 residues. The V end lost 2 bases, the J end lost 8 bases, and 20 bases lay between the germline ends. As DNA, the CDR3 is TGTGCCAGCAGCGTCCCCCTCACCGGGACTCGGGACATTCAGTACTTC. Translation: CASSVPLTGTRDIQYF. Combining the CDR3 with reference TRBV9 and TRBJ2-4 gives the whole variable domain DSGVTQTPKHLITATGQRVTLRCSPRSGDLSVYWYQQSLDQGLQFLIQYYNGEERAKGNILERFSAQQFPDLHSELNLSSLELGDSALYFCASSVPLTGTRDIQYFGAGTRLSVL.

This clonotype was seen at least ten times. The chain carries TRBV7-9 and TRBJ2-3; weak D call: TRBD2 (6 bases). Trimming took 3 bases from V and 5 from J, leaving 12 bases between them. This CDR3 comprises 14 residues. CDR1 and CDR2 from the germline V gene are SEHNR and FQNEAQ (reference sequence). DNA of the CDR3: TGTGCCAGCAGCTTCGTGACTAGAGTAGATACGCAGTATTTT. This encodes CASSFVTRVDTQYF.

This clonotype appeared once. This chain joins TRBV4-2 and TRBJ2-4, with TRBD2 matching 9 bases. Per germline, CDR1 LGHNA and CDR2 YNFKEQ. V trimming: 0 bases; J trimming: 8 bases; junction bases outside the gene matches: 8. The CDR3 spans 16 residues. CDR3 DNA: TGTGCCAGCAGCCAAGATCCCGGGACTAGCAGGTACATTCAGTACTTC. Its translation: CASSQDPGTSRYIQYF.

This chain joins TRBV19 and TRBJ2-7, with D unresolved. Trimming stripped 6 bases from V and 2 bases from J, with 14 bases between. This CDR3 has 14 amino acids. CDR1 and CDR2 from the germline V gene are LNHDA and SQIVND (reference sequence). The CDR3 nucleotides read TGTGCCAGTAGCATTGGGGTATTACCCTACGAGCAGTACTTC. Translation: CASSIGVLPYEQYF.

J is TRBJ1-1 and V is TRBV4-1; D gene uncertain. Trimming stripped 4 bases from V and 3 bases from J, with 15 bases between. The germline V gene encodes CDR1 MGHRA and CDR2 YSYEKL. CDR3 size: 15 residues. CDR3 sequence (DNA): TGCGCCAGCAGCCGCTACGCCGGGGTGGACACTGAAGCTTTCTTT. Its translation: CASSRYAGVDTEAFF.

The rearrangement joins TRBV5-5 to TRBJ2-7; D remains unclear. Germline V gives CDR1 SGHKS, CDR2 YYEKEE (reference sequence). V was trimmed by 7 bases and J by 2 bases, leaving 7 bases between them. The CDR3 consists of 11 residues. CDR3 sequence: CASGNTYEQYF. CDR3 DNA: TGTGCCAGCGGGAACACCTACGAGCAGTACTTC.

The gene calls are TRBV12-3 or TRBV12-4 and TRBJ2-5, with 10 nucleotides matching TRBD2. The DNA matches TRBJ2-1 better at its end, which makes the J call doubtful. This CDR3 is built from 15 residues. The CDR3 DNA is TGTGCCAGCAGTTCAGTAGCGGGAGGAAAAGAGACCCAGTTCTTC. This encodes CASSSVAGGKETQFF.

The rearrangement uses TRBV7-8 and TRBJ2-3, with 9 positions matching TRBD2. The CDR3 contains 16 residues. V trimming: 1 base; J trimming: 7 bases; junction bases outside the gene matches: 9. The germline V gene encodes CDR1 SGHVS and CDR2 FQNEAQ. As DNA, the CDR3 is TGTGCCAGCAGCTTAGTAGCGGGAGAAAGCCGGCATACGCAGTATTTT. As protein: CASSLVAGESRHTQYF.

The chain carries TRBV28 and TRBJ2-5; 10 nucleotides agree with TRBD2. J gave up 3 bases and V 6 bases, and 7 bases lay outside the gene matches. CDR1 MDHEN and CDR2 SYDVKM come from the germline V gene. The CDR3 extends over 15 amino acids. As DNA, the CDR3 is TGTGCCAGCAGACCTTGGACTAGCGGAAAAGAGACCCAGTACTTC. This codes for CASRPWTSGKETQYF.

This clonotype was found many times. The gene calls are TRBV18 and TRBJ2-2, with a weak D call TRBD2 (5 bases). The CDR3 extends over 15 amino acids. V was pared by 6 bases and J by 3 bases, with 14 bases between. From germline, CDR1 is KGHSH and CDR2 LQKENI. This chain's CDR3 is CASSPIAQDTGELFF. CDR3 nucleotides: TGTGCCAGCTCTCCGATAGCGCAGGACACCGGGGAGCTGTTTTTT.

There are many counts of this clonotype. This chain connects TRBV20-1 to TRBJ2-3; a weak D match, TRBD1 (6 bases). This CDR3 has 14 amino acids. Per germline, CDR1 DFQATT and CDR2 SNEGSKA (reference sequence). Trimming pared 2 bases from V and 2 bases from J, leaving 11 bases between. CDR3 loop: CSARRRDTTDTQYF. CDR3 sequence (DNA): TGCAGTGCTAGACGACGGGACACCACAGATACGCAGTATTTT.

This clonotype was detected only a few times. The chain carries TRBV19 and TRBJ1-1; weak D call: TRBD1 (5 bases). Germline loops: CDR1 LNHDA, CDR2 SQIVND (reference sequence). This CDR3 is 15 amino acids long. Between the trimmed V and J ends, which lost 5 bases and 8 bases, there was a span of 21 bases. This CDR3 is CASSGWMVEQEEAFF. The CDR3 coding sequence is TGTGCCAGTAGTGGTTGGATGGTTGAACAGGAAGAAGCTTTCTTT.

The chain recombines TRBV5-6 with TRBJ1-2, with 8 positions matching TRBD1. J lost 4 bases, V lost 4 bases, and 6 bases had no gene match. The CDR3 covers 14 residues. Germline loops: CDR1 SGHDT, CDR2 YYEEEE. The CDR3 loop is CASSMDREIYGYTF. The CDR3 coding sequence is TGTGCCAGCAGCATGGACAGGGAGATCTATGGCTACACCTTC.

V is TRBV19 and J is TRBJ2-1; 11 nucleotides match TRBD2. J was trimmed by 8 bases and V by 2 bases; bases with no gene match: 5. There are 15 residues in the CDR3. The germline gives CDR1 LNHDA, CDR2 SQIVND (reference sequence). The CDR3 DNA sequence: TGTGCCAGTAGTATAACTAGCGGGAGTATAGATGAGCAGTTCTTC. Its translation: CASSITSGSIDEQFF.